The present TCR beta chain was sequenced within a study of blood T cell repertoires in COVID-19. Overall study: Samples taken during acute and convalescent COVID-19 were collected in the United States, Italy and Spain.

In the original processing: Reference gene primers were amplified, and this amplification served to estimate nucleated cell counts. Using immunoSEQ multiplex PCR, the repertoire was profiled, and TCRdb retains in-frame clones only, with some absent. V and J calls and clone size are given by that table; D and trimming were obtained from the DNA. The sample carries about 220,000 clones, just under 85% recorded once. Participants came from around 25 US areas, aged about 18 to 89 years. Clinical history reported by participants formed the basis on which cohorts were assigned. V gave up 5 bases and J gave up 8 bases, with 21 bases separating them. Germline V lookup: CDR1 GTSNPN, CDR2 SVGIG (reference sequence). CDR3 size: 14 residues.

This receptor was taken from a woman aged 40 to 50 with acute COVID-19. Input material: PBMCs or T cells enriched from blood (not recorded which). The chain joins TRBV30 to TRBJ1-2; a possible D gene is TRBD1 (5 bases). The CDR3 protein is CAWAGNRRARGYTF. The CDR3 nucleotides are TGTGCCTGGGCTGGGAACAGGAGGGCGAGAGGCTACACCTTC.